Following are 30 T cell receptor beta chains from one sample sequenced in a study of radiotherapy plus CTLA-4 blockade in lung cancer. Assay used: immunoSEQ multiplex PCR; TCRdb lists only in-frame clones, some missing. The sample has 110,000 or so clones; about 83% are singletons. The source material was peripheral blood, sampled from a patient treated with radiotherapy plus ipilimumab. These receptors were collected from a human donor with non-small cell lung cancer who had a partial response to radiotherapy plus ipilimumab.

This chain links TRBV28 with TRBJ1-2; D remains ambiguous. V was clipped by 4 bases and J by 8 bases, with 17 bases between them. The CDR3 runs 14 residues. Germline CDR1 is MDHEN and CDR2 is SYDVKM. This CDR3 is CASSSPTVTRGYTF. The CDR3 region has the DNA TGTGCCAGCAGTTCCCCGACCGTTACTAGGGGCTACACCTTC.

This chain's CDR3 is CATSGAPTTEAFF. The CDR3 nucleotides are TGTGCCACCTCAGGGGCGCCTACCACTGAAGCTTTCTTT. This chain connects TRBV6-5 to TRBJ1-1, with a possible D match to TRBD1 (6 bases). Germline V gene data show CDR1 as MNHEY and CDR2 as SVGAGI. CDR3 length: 13 amino acids. V was shortened by 10 bases and J by 4 bases, with 16 bases between the two germline ends.

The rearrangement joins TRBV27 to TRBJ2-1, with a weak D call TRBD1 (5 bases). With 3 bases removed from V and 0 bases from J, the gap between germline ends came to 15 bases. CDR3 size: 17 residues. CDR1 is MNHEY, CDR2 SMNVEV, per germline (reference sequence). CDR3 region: CASSLTAHSLSYNEQFF. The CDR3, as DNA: TGTGCCAGCAGTTTGACAGCACACTCTCTCTCCTACAATGAGCAGTTCTTC.

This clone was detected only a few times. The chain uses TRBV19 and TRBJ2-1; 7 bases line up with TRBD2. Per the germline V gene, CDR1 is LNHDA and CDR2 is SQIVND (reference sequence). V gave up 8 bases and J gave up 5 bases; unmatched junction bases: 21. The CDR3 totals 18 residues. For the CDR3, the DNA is TGTGCCAGTGCCCTGGGTGAGCGGGGAATTCTACCGAACAATGAGCAGTTCTTC. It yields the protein CASALGERGILPNNEQFF.

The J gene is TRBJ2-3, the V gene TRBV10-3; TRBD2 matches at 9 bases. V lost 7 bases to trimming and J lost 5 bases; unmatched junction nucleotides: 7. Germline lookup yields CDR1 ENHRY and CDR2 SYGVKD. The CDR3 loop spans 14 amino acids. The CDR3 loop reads CAITAGGPIDTQYF. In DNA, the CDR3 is TGTGCCATCACGGCGGGAGGGCCCATAGATACGCAGTATTTT.

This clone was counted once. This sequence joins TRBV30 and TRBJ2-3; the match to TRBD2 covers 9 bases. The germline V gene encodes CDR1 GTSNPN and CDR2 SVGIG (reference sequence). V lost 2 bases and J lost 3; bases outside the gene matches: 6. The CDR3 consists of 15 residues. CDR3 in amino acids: CAWSLSGGWTDTQYF. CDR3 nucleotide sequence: TGTGCCTGGAGTCTTAGCGGGGGTTGGACAGATACGCAGTATTTT.

CDR3 sequence reads: CASSLDQGVTEAFF. The CDR3 DNA follows: TGTGCCAGCAGCTTAGATCAGGGGGTCACTGAAGCTTTCTTT. This chain links TRBV7-2 with TRBJ1-1, with 7 bases fitting TRBD1. CDR1 SGHTA and CDR2 FQGNSA come from the germline V gene. After removal of 1 base from V and 4 bases from J, the junction contained 3 bases not matched to a gene. The CDR3 consists of 14 residues.

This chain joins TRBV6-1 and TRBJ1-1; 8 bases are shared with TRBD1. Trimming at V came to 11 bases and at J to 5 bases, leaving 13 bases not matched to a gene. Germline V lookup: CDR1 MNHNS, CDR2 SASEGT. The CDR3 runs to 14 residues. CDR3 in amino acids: CAGGQGQLRTEAFF. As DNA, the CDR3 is TGTGCCGGAGGACAGGGACAGTTGCGTACTGAAGCTTTCTTT.

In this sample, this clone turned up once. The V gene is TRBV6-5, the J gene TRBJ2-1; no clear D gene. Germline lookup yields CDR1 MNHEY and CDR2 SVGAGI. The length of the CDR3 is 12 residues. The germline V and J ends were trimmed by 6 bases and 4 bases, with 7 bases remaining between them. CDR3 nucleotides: TGTGCCAGCAGCTCTGTATACAATGAGCAGTTCTTC. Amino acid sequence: CASSSVYNEQFF.

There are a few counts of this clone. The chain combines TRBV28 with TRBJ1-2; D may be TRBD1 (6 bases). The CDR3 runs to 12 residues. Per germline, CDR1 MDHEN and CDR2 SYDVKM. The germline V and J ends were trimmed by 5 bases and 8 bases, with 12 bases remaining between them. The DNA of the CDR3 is TGTGCCAGCAGTCGGGGGGCCTGGGGCTACACCTTC. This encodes CASSRGAWGYTF.

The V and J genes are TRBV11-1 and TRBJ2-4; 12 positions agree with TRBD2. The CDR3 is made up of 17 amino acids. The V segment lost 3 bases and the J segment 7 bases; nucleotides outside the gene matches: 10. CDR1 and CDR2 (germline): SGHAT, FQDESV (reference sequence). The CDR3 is CASSFVGASGRVNIQYF. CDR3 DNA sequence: TGTGCCAGCAGCTTCGTCGGGGCTAGCGGGAGGGTGAACATTCAGTACTTC. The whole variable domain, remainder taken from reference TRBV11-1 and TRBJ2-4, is EAEVAQSPRYKITEKSQAVAFWCDPISGHATLYWYRQILGQGPELLVQFQDESVVDDSQLPKDRFSAERLKGVDSTLKIQPAELGDSAMYLCASSFVGASGRVNIQYFGAGTRLSVL.

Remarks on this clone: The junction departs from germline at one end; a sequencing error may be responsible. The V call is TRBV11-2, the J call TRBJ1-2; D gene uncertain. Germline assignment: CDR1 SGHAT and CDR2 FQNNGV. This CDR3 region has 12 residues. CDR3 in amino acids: CAGSRNSDGYTF. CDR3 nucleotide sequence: TGTGCCGGCAGTCGAAACAGTGATGGCTACACCTTC.

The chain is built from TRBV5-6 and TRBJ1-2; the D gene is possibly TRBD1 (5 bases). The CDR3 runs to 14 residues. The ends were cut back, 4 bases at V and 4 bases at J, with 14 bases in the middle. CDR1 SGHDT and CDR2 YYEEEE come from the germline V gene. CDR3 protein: CASSAPGPLYGYTF. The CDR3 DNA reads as TGTGCCAGCAGCGCCCCAGGGCCACTCTATGGCTACACCTTC.

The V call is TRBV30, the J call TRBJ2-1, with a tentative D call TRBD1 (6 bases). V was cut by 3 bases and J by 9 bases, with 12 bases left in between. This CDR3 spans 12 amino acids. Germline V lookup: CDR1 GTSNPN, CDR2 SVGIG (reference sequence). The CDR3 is CAWSDRFGEQFF. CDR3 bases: TGTGCCTGGAGCGACAGGTTTGGTGAGCAGTTCTTC. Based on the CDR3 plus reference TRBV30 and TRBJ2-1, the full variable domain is SQTIHQWPATLVQPVGSPLSLECTVEGTSNPNLYWYRQAAGRGLQLLFYSVGIGQISSEVPQNLSASRPQDRQFILSSKKLLLSDSGFYLCAWSDRFGEQFFGPGTRLTVL.

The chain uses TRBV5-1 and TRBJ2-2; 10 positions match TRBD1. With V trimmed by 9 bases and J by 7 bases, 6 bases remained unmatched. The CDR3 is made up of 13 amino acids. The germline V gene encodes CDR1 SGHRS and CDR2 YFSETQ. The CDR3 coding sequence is TGCGCCACTGCGGGACAGGGGATCGGGGAGCTGTTTTTT. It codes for CATAGQGIGELFF.

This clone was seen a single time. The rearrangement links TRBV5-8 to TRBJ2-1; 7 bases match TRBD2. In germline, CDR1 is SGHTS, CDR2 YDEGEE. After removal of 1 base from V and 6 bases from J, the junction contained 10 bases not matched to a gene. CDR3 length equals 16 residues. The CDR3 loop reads CASSLPMGGGSNEQFF. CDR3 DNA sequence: TGTGCCAGCAGCTTGCCCATGGGGGGGGGAAGCAATGAGCAGTTCTTC.

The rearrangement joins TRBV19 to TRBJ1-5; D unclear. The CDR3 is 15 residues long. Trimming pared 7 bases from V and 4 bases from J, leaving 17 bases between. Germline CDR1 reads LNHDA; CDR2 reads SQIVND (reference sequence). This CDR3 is CASIQRHAGNQPQHF. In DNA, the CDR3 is TGTGCCAGTATTCAGAGGCACGCGGGAAATCAGCCCCAGCATTTT.

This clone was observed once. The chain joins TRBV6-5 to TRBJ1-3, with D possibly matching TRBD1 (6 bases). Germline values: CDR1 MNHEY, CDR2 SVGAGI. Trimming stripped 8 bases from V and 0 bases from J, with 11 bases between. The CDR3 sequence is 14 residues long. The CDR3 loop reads CASSGQSSGNTIYF. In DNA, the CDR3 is TGTGCCAGCTCCGGACAGTCCTCTGGAAACACCATATATTTT.

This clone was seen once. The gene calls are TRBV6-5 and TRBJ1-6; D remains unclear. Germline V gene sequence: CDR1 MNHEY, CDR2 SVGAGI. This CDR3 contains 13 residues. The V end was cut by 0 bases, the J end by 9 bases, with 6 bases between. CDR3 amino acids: CASSYSAGSPLHF. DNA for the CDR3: TGTGCCAGCAGTTACTCTGCCGGTTCACCCCTCCACTTT.

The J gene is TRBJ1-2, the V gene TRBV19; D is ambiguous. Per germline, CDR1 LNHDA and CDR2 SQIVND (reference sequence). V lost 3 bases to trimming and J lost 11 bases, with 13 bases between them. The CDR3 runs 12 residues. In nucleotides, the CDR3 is TGTGCCAGTAGTATTAGGTCGCGGGGTTACACCTTC. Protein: CASSIRSRGYTF.

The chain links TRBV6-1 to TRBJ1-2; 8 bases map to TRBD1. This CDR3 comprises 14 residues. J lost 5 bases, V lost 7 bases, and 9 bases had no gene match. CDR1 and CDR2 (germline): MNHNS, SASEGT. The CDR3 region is CASTVLQGGYGYTF. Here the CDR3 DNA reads TGTGCCAGCACCGTGTTACAGGGGGGGTATGGCTACACCTTC.

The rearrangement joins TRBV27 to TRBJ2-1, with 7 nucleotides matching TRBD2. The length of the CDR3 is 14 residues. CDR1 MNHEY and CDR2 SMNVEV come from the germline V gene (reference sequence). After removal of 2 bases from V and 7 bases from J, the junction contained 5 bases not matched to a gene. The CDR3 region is CASSLGGSGNEQFF. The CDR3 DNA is TGTGCCAGCAGTTTAGGCGGGAGTGGGAATGAGCAGTTCTTC.

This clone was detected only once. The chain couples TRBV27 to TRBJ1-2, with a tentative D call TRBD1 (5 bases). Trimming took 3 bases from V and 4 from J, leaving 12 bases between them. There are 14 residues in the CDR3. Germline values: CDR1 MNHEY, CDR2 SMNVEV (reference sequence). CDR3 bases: TGTGCCAGCAGTTTGGGTCGACAGACCTATGGCTACACCTTC. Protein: CASSLGRQTYGYTF.

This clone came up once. The CDR3 sequence: CASSAQAGAQETQYF. In DNA form, the CDR3 reads TGTGCCAGCAGCGCCCAGGCAGGGGCACAAGAGACCCAGTACTTC. The chain employs TRBV6-6 and TRBJ2-5, with a tentative D call TRBD1 (6 bases). Germline CDR1 MNHNY, CDR2 SVGAGI (reference sequence). The V end was cut by 6 bases, the J end by 2 bases, with 16 bases between. The CDR3 extends over 15 amino acids.

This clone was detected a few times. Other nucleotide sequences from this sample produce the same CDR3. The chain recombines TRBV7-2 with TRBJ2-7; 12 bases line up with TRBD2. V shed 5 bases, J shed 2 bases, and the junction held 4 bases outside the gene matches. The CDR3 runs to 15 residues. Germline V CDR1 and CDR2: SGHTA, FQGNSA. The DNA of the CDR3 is TGTGCCAGCAGCCCCCGGACTAGCGGGACCTACGAGCAGTACTTC. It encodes CASSPRTSGTYEQYF.

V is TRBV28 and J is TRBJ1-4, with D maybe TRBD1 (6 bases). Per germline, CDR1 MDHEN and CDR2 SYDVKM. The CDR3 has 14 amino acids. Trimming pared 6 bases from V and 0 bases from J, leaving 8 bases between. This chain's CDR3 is CASRTGTTNEKLFF. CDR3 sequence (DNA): TGTGCCAGCAGAACAGGGACAACTAATGAAAAACTGTTTTTT.

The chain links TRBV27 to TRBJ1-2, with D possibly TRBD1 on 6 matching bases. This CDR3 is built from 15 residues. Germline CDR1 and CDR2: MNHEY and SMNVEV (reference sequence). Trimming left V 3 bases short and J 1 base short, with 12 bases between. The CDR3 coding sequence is TGTGCCAGCAGTTTTGACAGGACCATTAACTATGGCTACACCTTC. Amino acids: CASSFDRTINYGYTF.

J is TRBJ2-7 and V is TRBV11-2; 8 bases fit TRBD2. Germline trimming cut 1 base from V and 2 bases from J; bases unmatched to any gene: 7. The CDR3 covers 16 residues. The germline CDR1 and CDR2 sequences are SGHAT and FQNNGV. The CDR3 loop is CASSLAHSGKAYEQYF. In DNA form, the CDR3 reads TGTGCCAGCAGCTTAGCCCATAGCGGGAAGGCCTACGAGCAGTACTTC.

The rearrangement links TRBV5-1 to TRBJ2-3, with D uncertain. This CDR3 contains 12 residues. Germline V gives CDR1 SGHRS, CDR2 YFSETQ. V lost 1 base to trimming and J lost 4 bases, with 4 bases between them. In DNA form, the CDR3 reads TGCGCCAGCAGCTTGTTCTCAGATACGCAGTATTTT. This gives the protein CASSLFSDTQYF.

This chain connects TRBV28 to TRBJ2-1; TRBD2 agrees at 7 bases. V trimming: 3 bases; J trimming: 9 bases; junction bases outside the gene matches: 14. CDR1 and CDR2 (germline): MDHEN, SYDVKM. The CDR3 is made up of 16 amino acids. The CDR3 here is CASSFIGEGPVTEQFF. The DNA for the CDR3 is TGTGCCAGCAGTTTTATCGGGGAGGGCCCGGTAACTGAGCAGTTCTTC.